This T cell receptor (beta chain) was observed in a study of molecular identifiers for immune sequencing clone quantification (dated by TCRdb to 2016 to 2018). A note on the overall study: For a replicate experiment, the RNA from either 20,000 or 100,000 naive CD8 T cells was divided into five aliquots, and four of those aliquots went on to sequencing. This methods study used CD8 T cells to benchmark TCR RNA copy counting and molecular-identifier clustering-based TCR repertoire sequencing (MIDCIRS). What the study reported, not specific to this receptor: In CMV-specific effector cells, over 99% of molecules were held by clones above 20 RNA copies, whereas under 1% of molecules were held by such clones in naive cells. When barcode sub-clustering was omitted, TCR diversity was inflated by chimeric consensus sequences, with chimeras reaching as high as 47%. Identical TCR molecules sharing a barcode could cause highly expanded clone sizes to be underestimated. Modeling gave 3 to 3.5 recovered TCR RNA copies per cell versus around 10 by digital PCR, implying approximately 30% capture efficiency. Even against a background of 850,000 to 1,000,000 naive CD8 T cells, spiked-in Jurkat TCR RNA amounting to a single cell's worth was reported to be detectable. The naive libraries included spiked-in Jurkat TCR RNA (under eleven copies' worth), and this Jurkat TCR RNA is not part of the donor repertoire.

Details on this clonotype: Its antigen has not been determined. Base-call qualities are not available, and no considerably larger clone is one nucleotide away.

Preparation of the library involved PCR. Sequenced using a NextSeq 500. Bulk TCR libraries were prepared as previously described, using TCR primers listed in Table S5. The Qiagen AllPrep DNA/RNA kit was used to purify total RNA. Before analysis, reads from multiple sequencing runs of one library were combined. Per the original workflow: Only reads with exact TCR constant sequence were kept, trimmed to 150 nt, and grouped by their 12-nt molecular barcodes. Reads inside each barcode group were sub-clustered using a 15% Levenshtein threshold, and a quality-weighted consensus sequence was constructed for each RNA molecule. Non-functional sequences were excluded, and lower-count sequences lying one edit away from another sequence were also excluded. On the basis of fitting two negative binomial distributions, barcode sub-clusters with fewer than 20% of the maximum read count were discarded. TCRdb trimmed public reads at Q25 via fastp, called clones via MiXCR and kept in-frame beta chains. Rows merge per CDR3 protein into single entries with the most common DNA and genes. TCRdb, rather than the study authors, made the V and J calls. The table for this sample lists 400,000 to 600,000 distinct CDR3 sequences; roughly 25% of them were counted only once. Of the sample, 0.76% is held by the ten largest clones.

V trim: 2 bases; J trim: 4 bases; unmatched bases: 0. Its CDR3 holds 14 amino acids, cysteine through phenylalanine. Left in the record is the CDR3 DNA by itself, 42 bases read in frame from the first base. The germline V gene provides CDR1 ENHRY and CDR2 SYGVKD. Naive CD8 T cell libraries were made from roughly 18,000 to 920,000 sorted cells using 10%, 30% or 50% of purified RNA. Naive CD8 T cells were FACS-sorted as CD8+CD4-CCR7+CD45RA+ on a BD FACSAria II into RLT Plus buffer. To test detection sensitivity, Jurkat RNA equivalent to about eleven TCR copies was spiked into samples of roughly 19,000-1,000,000 naive CD8 T cells. Enrichment of CD8 T cells was performed with RosetteSep CD8+ T Cell Enrichment Cocktail and Ficoll-Paque, after which ACK red cell lysis was carried out.

The TCR sequence derives from a human donor in good health. Some libraries in this study had Jurkat cell RNA spiked in. The chain links TRBV10-3 with TRBJ2-7, and TRBD2 matches 12 of the central bases. Source material: naive CD8+ T cells from blood, with Jurkat cell RNA spiked in. The cell subset or site tag for this specimen amounts to: FACS-sorted CD8+CD4-CCR7+CD45RA+ naive T cells. CDR3 region: CAISEGTSGYEQYF. The DNA reads as follows: TGTGCCATCAGTGAGGGGACTAGCGGGTACGAGCAGTACTTC.